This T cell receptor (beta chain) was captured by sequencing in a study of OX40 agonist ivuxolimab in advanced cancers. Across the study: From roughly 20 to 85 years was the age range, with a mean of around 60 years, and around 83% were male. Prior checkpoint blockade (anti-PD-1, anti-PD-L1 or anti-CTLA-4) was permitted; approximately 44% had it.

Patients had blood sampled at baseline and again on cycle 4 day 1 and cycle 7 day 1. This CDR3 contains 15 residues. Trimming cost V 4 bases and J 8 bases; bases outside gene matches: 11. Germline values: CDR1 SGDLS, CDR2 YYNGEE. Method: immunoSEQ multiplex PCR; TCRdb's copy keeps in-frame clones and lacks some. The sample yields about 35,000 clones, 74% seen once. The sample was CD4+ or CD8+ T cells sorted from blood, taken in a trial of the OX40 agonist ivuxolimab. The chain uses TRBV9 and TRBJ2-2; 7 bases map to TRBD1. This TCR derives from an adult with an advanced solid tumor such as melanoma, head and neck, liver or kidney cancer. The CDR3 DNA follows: TGTGCCAGCAGCCCGACCGGACAGGCCGAGGGGGAGCTGTTTTTT. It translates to CASSPTGQAEGELFF.